The rows below give T cell receptor beta chains drawn from one sample of a study of cytomegalovirus exposure and HLA in healthy donors. Assay used: immunoSEQ multiplex PCR; TCRdb lists only in-frame clones, some missing. The repertoire consists of about 100,000 clones, with roughly 79% occurring once and the leading ten covering roughly 14%. Material for sequencing was PBMCs. The receptor source for this set is a woman aged 65 to 85 in good health and CMV-seropositive. Both conserved end residues are part of each CDR3. D genes are given only for firm matches. Clone size appears in some rows only: once, few, many, or a class for an expanded clone.

size	V	length	J	D	CDR3	DNA
few	TRBV7-6	14	TRBJ2-5	TRBD2	CASSHRLAGETQYF	TGTGCCAGCAGCCACAGACTAGCGGGAGAGACCCAGTACTTC
.	TRBV9	14	TRBJ2-3	TRBD2	CASSVRGGRDTQYF	TGTGCCAGCAGCGTGCGGGGGGGCCGGGATACGCAGTATTTT
.	TRBV5-4	17	TRBJ1-1	TRBD1	CASSLVGDRVVNTEAFF	TGTGCCAGCAGCTTGGTAGGGGACAGGGTCGTAAACACTGAAGCTTTCTTT
.	TRBV20-1	11	TRBJ2-5	.	CSANNQETQYF	TGCAGTGCTAATAACCAAGAGACCCAGTACTTC
.	TRBV27	16	TRBJ2-3	.	CASSFWAGASTDTQYF	TGTGCCAGCAGTTTTTGGGCAGGGGCTAGCACAGATACGCAGTATTTT
.	TRBV18	16	TRBJ2-2	TRBD1	CASSRGTGYETGELFF	TGTGCCAGCTCACGAGGGACAGGGTATGAAACCGGGGAGCTGTTTTTT
few	TRBV2	17	TRBJ2-4	.	CASSEMGLRLAKNIQYF	TGTGCCAGCAGTGAGATGGGTCTGAGGCTAGCCAAAAACATTCAGTACTTC
.	TRBV5-5	15	TRBJ2-7	.	CASDPRFVGTEEQYF	TGTGCCAGCGACCCTCGGTTTGTAGGGACTGAAGAGCAGTACTTC
.	TRBV5-5	16	TRBJ2-1	TRBD2	CASSLRLAGPRNEQFF	TGTGCCAGCAGCCTCCGCCTAGCGGGGCCCCGCAATGAGCAGTTCTTC
once	TRBV7-2	13	TRBJ1-4	.	CASSPDNNEKLFF	TGTGCCAGCAGCCCTGACAATAATGAAAAACTGTTTTTT
.	TRBV5-1	14	TRBJ1-5	TRBD1	CASSPREGAQPQHF	TGCGCCAGCAGCCCTCGTGAGGGGGCGCAGCCCCAGCATTTT
few	TRBV9	13	TRBJ1-1	.	CASSLRTNTEAFF	TGTGCCAGCAGCCTTAGAACGAACACTGAAGCTTTCTTT
few	TRBV6-4	14	TRBJ2-2	.	CASSGSGETGELFF	TGTGCCAGCAGTGGAAGCGGCGAGACCGGGGAGCTGTTTTTT
.	TRBV4-1	17	TRBJ2-7	TRBD2	CASSQVVLLAGGYEQYF	TGCGCCAGCAGCCAAGTTGTGTTACTAGCGGGGGGCTACGAGCAGTACTTC
.	TRBV28	13	TRBJ2-5	.	CASSLGREETQYF	TGTGCCAGCAGCCTGGGGCGAGAAGAGACCCAGTACTTC
few	TRBV18	14	TRBJ2-3	TRBD1	CASSRDRGTDTQYF	TGTGCCAGCTCTCGGGACAGGGGTACAGATACGCAGTATTTT
once	TRBV6-5	12	TRBJ2-5	.	CASARPLETQYF	TGTGCCAGCGCTAGGCCCTTAGAGACCCAGTACTTC
few	TRBV7-3	15	TRBJ2-1	.	CASSPGTFSYNEQFF	TGTGCCAGCAGCCCTGGGACTTTCTCCTACAATGAGCAGTTCTTC
.	TRBV4-1	15	TRBJ2-5	TRBD2	CASSQGTSGGETQYF	TGCGCCAGCAGCCAAGGGACTAGCGGGGGAGAGACCCAGTACTTC
.	TRBV6-5	16	TRBJ1-4	.	CASSYFQGRTNEKLFF	TGTGCCAGCAGTTACTTCCAGGGCCGCACTAATGAAAAACTGTTTTTT
.	TRBV18	11	TRBJ1-1	.	CASSPDTEAFF	TGTGCCAGCTCGCCGGACACTGAAGCTTTCTTT
.	TRBV5-1	16	TRBJ2-2	TRBD1	CASSRLGTGDTGELFF	TGCGCCAGCAGCCGATTAGGGACAGGGGATACCGGGGAGCTGTTTTTT
.	TRBV7-9	15	TRBJ2-7	TRBD1	CASSQGGTGSYEQYF	TGTGCCAGCAGCCAAGGTGGGACAGGGTCCTACGAGCAGTACTTC
.	TRBV5-4	16	TRBJ1-2	.	CASSPGGQGAPYGYTF	TGTGCCAGCAGCCCGGGGGGTCAGGGAGCTCCGTATGGCTACACCTTC
few	TRBV28	12	TRBJ1-1	.	CASSLGRAEAFF	TGTGCCAGCAGTTTGGGCAGGGCTGAAGCTTTCTTT
.	TRBV10-2	18	TRBJ1-5	.	CASSEPLFWEYSNQPQHF	TGCGCCAGCAGTGAGCCCCTCTTTTGGGAGTATAGCAATCAGCCCCAGCATTTT
.	TRBV6-1	13	TRBJ2-1	TRBD1	CASSGDRNNEQFF	TGTGCCAGCAGTGGGGACAGGAACAATGAGCAGTTCTTC
.	TRBV7-2	16	TRBJ2-5	TRBD2	CASSPTSGGGGETQYF	TGTGCCAGCAGCCCCACTAGCGGGGGGGGAGGGGAGACCCAGTACTTC
.	TRBV6-6	14	TRBJ2-7	TRBD1	CASRRDRDESEQYF	TGTGCCAGCAGAAGAGACAGGGATGAATCCGAGCAGTACTTC
.	TRBV19	14	TRBJ1-2	.	CASSRDTRNYGYTF	TGTGCCAGTAGTAGGGACACCCGGAACTATGGCTACACCTTC
.	TRBV5-1	15	TRBJ2-1	TRBD2	CASSSRTSGSFEQFF	TGCGCCAGCAGCTCGAGGACTAGCGGGAGCTTTGAGCAGTTCTTC
.	TRBV19	14	TRBJ1-5	.	CASSIRTGPQPQHF	TGTGCCAGTAGTATCCGTACAGGACCACAGCCCCAGCATTTT
.	TRBV5-4	14	TRBJ1-4	TRBD1	CASSLEGQNEKLFF	TGTGCCAGCAGCTTGGAGGGACAGAACGAAAAACTGTTTTTT
.	TRBV15	15	TRBJ1-2	TRBD1	CATSSGQGQLRGYTF	TGTGCCACCAGCAGCGGACAGGGCCAATTGCGGGGCTACACCTTC
.	TRBV5-1	15	TRBJ2-7	TRBD2	CASSFLTSGTYEQYF	TGCGCCAGCAGCTTTTTGACTAGCGGGACCTACGAGCAGTACTTC
.	TRBV7-3	16	TRBJ2-7	TRBD1	CASSLQGQGGPYEQYF	TGTGCCAGCAGCTTACAGGGACAGGGGGGACCCTACGAGCAGTACTTC
.	TRBV7-9	11	TRBJ2-7	.	CASSPDYEQYF	TGTGCCAGCAGCCCAGACTACGAGCAGTACTTC